These 6 T cell receptor beta chains came from one sample sequenced in a study of T cell responses to AZD1222 COVID-19 vaccine. TCRdb's copy holds only in-frame clones and misses some; the assay was immunoSEQ multiplex PCR. The data hold approximately 150,000 clones, with 85% to 95% observed a single time. Source: peripheral blood, taken on day 0 of AZD1222 vaccination. The receptors were gathered from an adult in good health.

This chain connects TRBV5-1 to TRBJ1-6, with D possibly TRBD1 on 6 matching bases. Germline V gene sequence: CDR1 SGHRS, CDR2 YFSETQ. V was clipped by 4 bases and J by 8 bases, with 16 bases between them. The CDR3 loop spans 15 amino acids. The CDR3 DNA reads TGCGCCAGCAGCAAGACCCCGGGGGCGGATTCACCCCTCCACTTT. This sequence encodes CASSKTPGADSPLHF.

The rearrangement links TRBV28 to TRBJ2-7; either TRBD1 or TRBD2 may supply D (5 bases each). This CDR3 contains 13 residues. The V end lost 5 bases, the J end lost 6 bases, and 14 bases lay between the germline ends. The V gene's germline CDR1 is MDHEN and CDR2 SYDVKM. Written as DNA, the CDR3 is TGTGCCAGCAGTCTGTTAGGGACGGGCGAGCAGTACTTC. This encodes CASSLLGTGEQYF. The full variable domain, completed using reference TRBV28 and TRBJ2-7, is DVKVTQSSRYLVKRTGEKVFLECVQDMDHENMFWYRQDPGLGLRLIYFSYDVKMKEKGDIPEGYSVSREKKERFSLILESASTNQTSMYLCASSLLGTGEQYFGPGTRLTVT.

The genes are TRBV3-1 (or the pseudogene TRBV3-2) and TRBJ2-7, with 11 positions matching TRBD1. Trimming took 4 bases from V and 5 from J; bases not matched to a gene: 13. CDR3 length: 17 amino acids. Germline assignment: CDR1 LGHDT and CDR2 YNNKEL (reference sequence). The CDR3 nucleotides are TGTGCCAGCAGCCCTCATCGAGGGACAGGGGGATTCCACGAGCAGTACTTC. Its protein is CASSPHRGTGGFHEQYF.

V gene TRBV27 combines with J gene TRBJ2-7; TRBD2 agrees at 13 bases. CDR1 is MNHEY, CDR2 SMNVEV, per germline (reference sequence). This CDR3 is 14 amino acids long. V shed 5 bases, J shed 5 bases, and the junction held 3 bases outside the gene matches. The CDR3 bases are TGTGCCAGCAGTACACTAGCGGGAGGGGACGAGCAGTACTTC. Translating it yields CASSTLAGGDEQYF.

The chain couples TRBV6-2 or TRBV6-3 to TRBJ2-7; D ambiguous. From germline, CDR1 is MNHEY and CDR2 SVGEGT. Deletions cut 2 bases from V and 2 bases from J, with 13 bases between. The CDR3 extends over 15 amino acids. The CDR3 nucleotides read TGTGCCAGCAGTTACGCGGTATGGAAAACCTACGAGCAGTACTTC. It specifies CASSYAVWKTYEQYF.

The chain is built from TRBV2 and TRBJ2-5; 8 bases match TRBD1. Germline values: CDR1 SNHLY, CDR2 FYNNEI. This CDR3 is built from 13 residues. Trimming at V came to 5 bases and at J to 2 bases, leaving 1 base not matched to a gene. The CDR3 DNA is TGTGCCAGCAGTAGACAGGGGCAAGAGACCCAGTACTTC. It encodes CASSRQGQETQYF.